These T cell receptor beta chains were read from a single sample in a study of CD4 T cells in relation to SARS-CoV-2 and coronaviruses. Antigens of these TCRs are unknown. Clones were read by immunoSEQ multiplex PCR, and TCRdb kept only the in-frame ones, dropping some. The sample holds over 25,000 clones; 60% to 85% are singletons and the top ten take roughly 14%. Source material: CD4+ T cells from PBMCs, cultured in vitro. Receptor source: a human donor in good health. Each CDR3 is given with its conserved first and last residue. D genes are given only for firm matches. Clone size, where shown, is once, few, many, or a class for clones that have expanded.

CDR3 DNA: TGTGCCAGCAGTTTAATGGAATCCGCGGGTAGCTACAATGAGCAGTTCTTC; CDR3 protein: CASSLMESAGSYNEQFF; D gene: -; clone size: -; V gene: TRBV28; J gene: TRBJ2-1
CDR3 DNA: TGTGCCAGCAGCTTCTCCGGGATTCCTGGAAACACCATATATTTT; CDR3 protein: CASSFSGIPGNTIYF; D gene: -; clone size: -; V gene: TRBV5-6; J gene: TRBJ1-3
CDR3 DNA: TGCAGCGTTGCCTACGGGGCCTCAAACACTGAAGCTTTCTTT; CDR3 protein: CSVAYGASNTEAFF; D gene: -; clone size: once; V gene: TRBV29-1; J gene: TRBJ1-1
CDR3 DNA: TGTGCCAGCAGTGCTGCAGGGACGGTCTACGAGCAGTACTTC; CDR3 protein: CASSAAGTVYEQYF; D gene: -; clone size: -; V gene: TRBV25-1; J gene: TRBJ2-7
CDR3 DNA: TGTGCTAGTGGTTTGGGAGGGGGATCCACCGGGGAGCTGTTTTTT; CDR3 protein: CASGLGGGSTGELFF; D gene: -; clone size: few; V gene: TRBV12-5; J gene: TRBJ2-2
CDR3 DNA: TGTGCCAGCAGCCTGAGCCGGCCCCCTAATCAGCCCCAGCATTTT; CDR3 protein: CASSLSRPPNQPQHF; D gene: -; clone size: -; V gene: TRBV3-1/TRBV3-2; J gene: TRBJ1-5
CDR3 DNA: TGTGCCAGCACTCCGGGGCTAGCGGATTACAATGAGCAGTTCTTC; CDR3 protein: CASTPGLADYNEQFF; D gene: TRBD2; clone size: -; V gene: TRBV2; J gene: TRBJ2-1
CDR3 DNA: TGTGCCAGCAGGGGAGACAGGGGGCCGGTCTACACCTTC; CDR3 protein: CASRGDRGPVYTF; D gene: TRBD1; clone size: -; V gene: TRBV2; J gene: TRBJ1-2
CDR3 DNA: TGCGCCAGCAGCCCGGTTGAGGGAGCTGGAAACACCATATATTTT; CDR3 protein: CASSPVEGAGNTIYF; D gene: -; clone size: few; V gene: TRBV5-1; J gene: TRBJ1-3
CDR3 DNA: TGTGCCAGCAGCTTAGGCCCCAGGGACAGGGACTACCAATTT; CDR3 protein: CASSLGPRDRDYQF; D gene: TRBD1; clone size: -; V gene: TRBV7-2; J gene: TRBJ2-3
CDR3 DNA: TGTGCCAGCAGAGAACTAGCCGGGGGCTCCTACGAGCAGTACTTC; CDR3 protein: CASRELAGGSYEQYF; D gene: -; clone size: -; V gene: TRBV6-6; J gene: TRBJ2-7
CDR3 DNA: TGTGCCATCACCTCCGACAGCACCTACGAGCAGTACTTC; CDR3 protein: CAITSDSTYEQYF; D gene: -; clone size: -; V gene: TRBV10-3; J gene: TRBJ2-7
CDR3 DNA: TGCAGCGTTGTCCGTCAGGGGATGTGGGAGCAGTACTTC; CDR3 protein: CSVVRQGMWEQYF; D gene: -; clone size: few; V gene: TRBV29-1; J gene: TRBJ2-7
CDR3 DNA: TGTGCCAGCAGCCCAATGGGCGCGAACACCGGGGAGCTGTTTTTT; CDR3 protein: CASSPMGANTGELFF; D gene: -; clone size: -; V gene: TRBV7-3; J gene: TRBJ2-2
CDR3 DNA: TGCACCAGCAGCCAAGATAACCTGGGGCAAGAGCAGTACTTC; CDR3 protein: CTSSQDNLGQEQYF; D gene: -; clone size: -; V gene: TRBV1; J gene: TRBJ2-7
CDR3 DNA: TGTGCCAGCAGCTTGCTCACAGGTTATGGCTACACCTTC; CDR3 protein: CASSLLTGYGYTF; D gene: -; clone size: -; V gene: TRBV7-9; J gene: TRBJ1-2
CDR3 DNA: TGTGCCAGCAGCCCTCCCGCGGGATTAGGGGATACGCAGTATTTT; CDR3 protein: CASSPPAGLGDTQYF; D gene: -; clone size: -; V gene: TRBV9; J gene: TRBJ2-3
CDR3 DNA: TGTGCCAGCAGCATTAGCGGGGGGGCCTGGACCGGGGAGCTGTTTTTT; CDR3 protein: CASSISGGAWTGELFF; D gene: TRBD2; clone size: few; V gene: TRBV7-6; J gene: TRBJ2-2
CDR3 DNA: TGTGCCATCAGTGGTGGGGAACTGGGGGGCTACACCTTC; CDR3 protein: CAISGGELGGYTF; D gene: -; clone size: -; V gene: TRBV10-3; J gene: TRBJ1-2
CDR3 DNA: TGTGCCAGTAGTAGAGGGCAGGGAAATTCACCCCTCCACTTT; CDR3 protein: CASSRGQGNSPLHF; D gene: -; clone size: -; V gene: TRBV19; J gene: TRBJ1-6
CDR3 DNA: TGTGCCAGCAGCCCCCTGGGGCCAAGGGAAAAACTGTTTTTT; CDR3 protein: CASSPLGPREKLFF; D gene: -; clone size: -; V gene: TRBV7-2; J gene: TRBJ1-4
CDR3 DNA: TGTGCCAGCAGCCCTATGGGGGACAGCACAGATACGCAGTATTTT; CDR3 protein: CASSPMGDSTDTQYF; D gene: -; clone size: once; V gene: TRBV7-8; J gene: TRBJ2-3
CDR3 DNA: TGTGCCAGCAGCTTAAGGACAGCAGATACGCAGTATTTT; CDR3 protein: CASSLRTADTQYF; D gene: -; clone size: -; V gene: TRBV11-3; J gene: TRBJ2-3
CDR3 DNA: TGTGCCATCACCTCGGGGAGGGCTGAGTTTGATGGCTACACCTTC; CDR3 protein: CAITSGRAEFDGYTF; D gene: -; clone size: few; V gene: TRBV10-3; J gene: TRBJ1-2
CDR3 DNA: TGCGCCAGCAGTCAATCCCAGGCGACCTACGAGCAGTACTTC; CDR3 protein: CASSQSQATYEQYF; D gene: -; clone size: -; V gene: TRBV23-1; J gene: TRBJ2-7
CDR3 DNA: TGCAGTGCCAACAGGGATGGCTACACCTTC; CDR3 protein: CSANRDGYTF; D gene: -; clone size: -; V gene: TRBV20-1; J gene: TRBJ1-2
CDR3 DNA: TGTGCCAGCAGGCCAAGCTTAGAAGAGACCCAGTACTTC; CDR3 protein: CASRPSLEETQYF; D gene: -; clone size: -; V gene: TRBV12-3/TRBV12-4; J gene: TRBJ2-5
CDR3 DNA: TGCGCCAGCAGCCAAGTGCCTAGAGTTCCAGATACGCAGTATTTT; CDR3 protein: CASSQVPRVPDTQYF; D gene: -; clone size: -; V gene: TRBV4-1; J gene: TRBJ2-3
CDR3 DNA: TGTGCCAGCAGCCCAACGGGGTACAATGAGCAGTTCTTC; CDR3 protein: CASSPTGYNEQFF; D gene: -; clone size: once; V gene: TRBV11-3; J gene: TRBJ2-1
CDR3 DNA: TGTGCCACCGGGCGAAGGCTAGCGGGAGGGAGCTCCTACGAGCAGTACTTC; CDR3 protein: CATGRRLAGGSSYEQYF; D gene: TRBD2; clone size: -; V gene: TRBV27; J gene: TRBJ2-7
CDR3 DNA: TGTGCCAGCTCACCGGGACTAGCGGGGGGGGAGCAGTACTTC; CDR3 protein: CASSPGLAGGEQYF; D gene: TRBD2; clone size: once; V gene: TRBV18; J gene: TRBJ2-7
CDR3 DNA: TGTGCCAGTAGTATTGGCCTTAGGACTAGCGGGAGGGCCTACGAGCAGTACTTC; CDR3 protein: CASSIGLRTSGRAYEQYF; D gene: TRBD2; clone size: -; V gene: TRBV19; J gene: TRBJ2-7
CDR3 DNA: TGTGCCAGCAGCTTTTGGGACACCGGGGAGCTGTTTTTT; CDR3 protein: CASSFWDTGELFF; D gene: -; clone size: -; V gene: TRBV5-6; J gene: TRBJ2-2
CDR3 DNA: TGTGCCAGCAGCTCTAGACTAGCGGGAATATCAGATACGCAGTATTTT; CDR3 protein: CASSSRLAGISDTQYF; D gene: TRBD2; clone size: -; V gene: TRBV5-8; J gene: TRBJ2-3
CDR3 DNA: TGTGCCAGCAGCTTACACTCAGGGGACTATGGCTACACCTTC; CDR3 protein: CASSLHSGDYGYTF; D gene: -; clone size: -; V gene: TRBV5-5; J gene: TRBJ1-2
CDR3 DNA: TGTGCCAGCTCGGCTGGGGGACAGGGATCCTACGAGCAGTACTTC; CDR3 protein: CASSAGGQGSYEQYF; D gene: TRBD1; clone size: -; V gene: TRBV18; J gene: TRBJ2-7
CDR3 DNA: TGTGCCAGCAGCTTCTCCGGAGGGACTGGGGCCCGCGAGCAGTACTTC; CDR3 protein: CASSFSGGTGAREQYF; D gene: -; clone size: -; V gene: TRBV7-2; J gene: TRBJ2-7
CDR3 DNA: TGTGCCAGCAGCCAAGTTTACGAGCAGTACTTC; CDR3 protein: CASSQVYEQYF; D gene: -; clone size: once; V gene: TRBV3-1/TRBV3-2; J gene: TRBJ2-7
CDR3 DNA: TGTGCCAGCAGCCCATATAAGACTAGCGGGAGGCCCGAGCAGTACTTC; CDR3 protein: CASSPYKTSGRPEQYF; D gene: -; clone size: -; V gene: TRBV21-1; J gene: TRBJ2-7
CDR3 DNA: TGTGCCAGCAGCCTACAAGGATCGACTGAAGCTTTCTTT; CDR3 protein: CASSLQGSTEAFF; D gene: -; clone size: -; V gene: TRBV14; J gene: TRBJ1-1
CDR3 DNA: TGTGCCAGCAGCTCCATAGCGTACCAAGAGACCCAGTACTTC; CDR3 protein: CASSSIAYQETQYF; D gene: -; clone size: -; V gene: TRBV7-8; J gene: TRBJ2-5
CDR3 DNA: TGCGCCAGCAGCTCTCTAGCGGGGGGGCACCAAGAGACCCAGTACTTC; CDR3 protein: CASSSLAGGHQETQYF; D gene: TRBD2; clone size: -; V gene: TRBV5-1; J gene: TRBJ2-5
CDR3 DNA: TGTGCCAGCAGCTTAAGCCCGACAGGGCCGGTAGATACGCAGTATTTT; CDR3 protein: CASSLSPTGPVDTQYF; D gene: TRBD1; clone size: -; V gene: TRBV7-2; J gene: TRBJ2-3
CDR3 DNA: TGCGCCAGCAGCCAAGCTCCAGAGTCTACCTCTGGGGCCAACGTCCTGACTTTC; CDR3 protein: CASSQAPESTSGANVLTF; D gene: -; clone size: once; V gene: TRBV4-1; J gene: TRBJ2-6